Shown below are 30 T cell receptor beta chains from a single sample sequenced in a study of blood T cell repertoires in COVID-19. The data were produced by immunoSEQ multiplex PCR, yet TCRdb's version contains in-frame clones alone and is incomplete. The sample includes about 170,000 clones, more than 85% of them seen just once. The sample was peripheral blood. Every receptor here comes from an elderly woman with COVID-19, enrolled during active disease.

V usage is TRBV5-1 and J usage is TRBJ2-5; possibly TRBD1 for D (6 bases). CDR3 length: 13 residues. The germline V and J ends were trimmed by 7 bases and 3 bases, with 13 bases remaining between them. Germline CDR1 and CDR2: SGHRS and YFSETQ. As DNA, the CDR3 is TGCGCCAGCGGCGTACAGGGTAAAGAGACCCAGTACTTC. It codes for CASGVQGKETQYF.

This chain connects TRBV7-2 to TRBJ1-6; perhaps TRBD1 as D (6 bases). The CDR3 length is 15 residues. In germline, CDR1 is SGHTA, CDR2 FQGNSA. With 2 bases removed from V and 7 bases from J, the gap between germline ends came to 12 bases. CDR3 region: CASSLLGQTNSPLHF. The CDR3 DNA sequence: TGTGCCAGCAGCTTACTCGGACAGACCAATTCACCCCTCCACTTT.

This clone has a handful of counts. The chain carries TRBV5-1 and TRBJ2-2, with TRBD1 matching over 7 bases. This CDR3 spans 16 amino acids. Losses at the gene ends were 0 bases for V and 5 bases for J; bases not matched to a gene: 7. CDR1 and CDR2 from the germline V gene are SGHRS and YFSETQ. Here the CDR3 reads CASSLAGLQGTGELFF. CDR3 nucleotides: TGCGCCAGCAGCTTGGCGGGCCTACAGGGGACCGGGGAGCTGTTTTTT.

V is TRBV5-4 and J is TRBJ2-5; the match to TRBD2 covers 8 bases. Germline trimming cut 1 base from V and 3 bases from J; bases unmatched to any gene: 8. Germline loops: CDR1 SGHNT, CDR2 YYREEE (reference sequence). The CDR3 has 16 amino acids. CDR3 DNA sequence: TGTGCCAGCAGCTTGAGCAATCTAGCGGGTAAAGAGACCCAGTACTTC. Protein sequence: CASSLSNLAGKETQYF. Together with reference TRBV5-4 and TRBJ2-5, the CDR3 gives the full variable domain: ETGVTQSPTHLIKTRGQQVTLRCSSQSGHNTVSWYQQALGQGPQFIFQYYREEENGRGNFPPRFSGLQFPNYSSELNVNALELDDSALYLCASSLSNLAGKETQYFGPGTRLLVL.

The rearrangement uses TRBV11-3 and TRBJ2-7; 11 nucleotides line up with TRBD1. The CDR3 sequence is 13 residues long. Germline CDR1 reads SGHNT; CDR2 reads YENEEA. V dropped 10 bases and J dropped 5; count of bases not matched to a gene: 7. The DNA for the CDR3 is TGTGCCACCAAGAGGGACAGGGGGGACGAGCAGTACTTC. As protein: CATKRDRGDEQYF.

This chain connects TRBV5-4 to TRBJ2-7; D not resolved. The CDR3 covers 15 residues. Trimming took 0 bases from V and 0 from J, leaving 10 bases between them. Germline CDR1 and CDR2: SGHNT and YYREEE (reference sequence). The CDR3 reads CASSLGGSISYEQYF. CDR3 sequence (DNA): TGTGCCAGCAGCTTGGGCGGCAGTATCTCCTACGAGCAGTACTTC.

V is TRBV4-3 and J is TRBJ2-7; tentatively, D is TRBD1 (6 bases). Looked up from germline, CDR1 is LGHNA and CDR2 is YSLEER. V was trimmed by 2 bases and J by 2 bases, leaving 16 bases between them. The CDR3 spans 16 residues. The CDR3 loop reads CASSQSLTGFAYEQYF. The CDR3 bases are TGCGCCAGCAGCCAAAGCCTTACAGGGTTCGCCTACGAGCAGTACTTC.

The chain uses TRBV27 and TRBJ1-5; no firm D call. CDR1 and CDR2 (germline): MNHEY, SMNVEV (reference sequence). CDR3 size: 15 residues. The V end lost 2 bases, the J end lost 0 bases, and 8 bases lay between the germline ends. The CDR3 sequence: CASSLEGYSNQPQHF. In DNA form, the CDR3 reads TGTGCCAGCAGTTTAGAGGGTTATAGCAATCAGCCCCAGCATTTT.

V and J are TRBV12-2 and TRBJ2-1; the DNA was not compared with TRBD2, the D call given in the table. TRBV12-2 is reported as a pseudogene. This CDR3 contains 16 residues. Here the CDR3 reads CASRLALEGRGYEQFF. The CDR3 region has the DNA TGTGCAAGTCGCTTAGCGTTGGAAGGGAGGGGGTATGAGCAGTTCTTC.

The CDR3 here is CAWRVEQGSSYNEQFF. The CDR3 coding sequence is TGTGCCTGGAGGGTAGAACAGGGGAGCTCCTACAATGAGCAGTTCTTC. The rearrangement uses TRBV30 and TRBJ2-1; the match to TRBD1 covers 7 bases. The CDR3 is 16 residues long. After removal of 3 bases from V and 0 bases from J, the junction contained 8 bases not matched to a gene. Germline V gives CDR1 GTSNPN, CDR2 SVGIG (reference sequence).

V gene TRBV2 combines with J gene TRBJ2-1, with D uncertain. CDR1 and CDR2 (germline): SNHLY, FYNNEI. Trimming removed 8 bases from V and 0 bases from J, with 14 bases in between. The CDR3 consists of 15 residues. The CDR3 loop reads CASCLSGSSYNEQFF. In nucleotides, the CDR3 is TGTGCCAGCTGCCTGTCGGGTAGCTCCTACAATGAGCAGTTCTTC. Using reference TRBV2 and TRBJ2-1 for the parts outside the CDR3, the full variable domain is EPEVTQTPSHQVTQMGQEVILRCVPISNHLYFYWYRQILGQKVEFLVSFYNNEISEKSEIFDDQFSVERPDGSNFTLKIRSTKLEDSAMYFCASCLSGSSYNEQFFGPGTRLTVL.

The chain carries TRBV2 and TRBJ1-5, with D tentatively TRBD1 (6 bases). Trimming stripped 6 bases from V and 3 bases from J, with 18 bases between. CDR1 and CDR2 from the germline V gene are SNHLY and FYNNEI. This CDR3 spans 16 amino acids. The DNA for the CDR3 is TGTGCCAGCAGCAGTGGGGCGAGGGGGAACAATCAGCCCCAGCATTTT. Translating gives CASSSGARGNNQPQHF.

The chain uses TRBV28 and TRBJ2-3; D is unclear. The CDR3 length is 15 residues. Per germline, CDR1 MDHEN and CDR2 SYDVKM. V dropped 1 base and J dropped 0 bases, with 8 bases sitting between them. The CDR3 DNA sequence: TGTGCCAGCAGTTTATACAGCCGCAGCACAGATACGCAGTATTTT. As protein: CASSLYSRSTDTQYF.

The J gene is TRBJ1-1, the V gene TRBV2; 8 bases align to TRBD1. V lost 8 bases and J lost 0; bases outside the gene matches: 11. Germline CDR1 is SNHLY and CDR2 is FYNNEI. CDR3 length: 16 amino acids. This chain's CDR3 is CASPGQGMGLNTEAFF. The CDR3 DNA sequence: TGTGCCAGCCCAGGACAGGGAATGGGCCTGAACACTGAAGCTTTCTTT.

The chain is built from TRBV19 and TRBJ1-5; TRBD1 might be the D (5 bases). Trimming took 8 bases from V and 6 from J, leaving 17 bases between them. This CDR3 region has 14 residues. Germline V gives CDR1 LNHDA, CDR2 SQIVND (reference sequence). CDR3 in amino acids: CASERRGSGQPQHF. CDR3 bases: TGTGCCAGTGAGAGGAGGGGCTCTGGTCAGCCCCAGCATTTT. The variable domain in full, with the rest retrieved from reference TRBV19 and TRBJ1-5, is DGGITQSPKYLFRKEGQNVTLSCEQNLNHDAMYWYRQDPGQGLRLIYYSQIVNDFQKGDIAEGYSVSREKKESFPLTVTSAQKNPTAFYLCASERRGSGQPQHFGDGTRLSIL.

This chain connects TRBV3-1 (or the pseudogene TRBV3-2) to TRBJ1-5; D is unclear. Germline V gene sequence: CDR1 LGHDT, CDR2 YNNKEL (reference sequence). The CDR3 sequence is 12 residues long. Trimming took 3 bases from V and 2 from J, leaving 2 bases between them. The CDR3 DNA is TGTGCCAGCAGCCACGGCAATCAGCCCCAGCATTTT. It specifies CASSHGNQPQHF.

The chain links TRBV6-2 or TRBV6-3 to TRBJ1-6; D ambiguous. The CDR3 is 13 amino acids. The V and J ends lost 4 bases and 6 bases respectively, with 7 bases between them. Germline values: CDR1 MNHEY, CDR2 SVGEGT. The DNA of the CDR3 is TGTGCCAGCAGTTCACCGGTTAATTCACCCCTCCACTTT. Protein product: CASSSPVNSPLHF.

The CDR3 sequence is CASSFITGDGNQPQHF. The CDR3 DNA reads as TGTGCCAGCAGCTTTATTACAGGGGACGGCAATCAGCCCCAGCATTTT. The chain recombines TRBV7-9 with TRBJ1-5; TRBD1 matches at 7 bases. The germline V gene encodes CDR1 SEHNR and CDR2 FQNEAQ (reference sequence). The trim removed 3 bases at V and 2 bases at J, leaving 7 bases unmatched. This CDR3 region has 16 residues.

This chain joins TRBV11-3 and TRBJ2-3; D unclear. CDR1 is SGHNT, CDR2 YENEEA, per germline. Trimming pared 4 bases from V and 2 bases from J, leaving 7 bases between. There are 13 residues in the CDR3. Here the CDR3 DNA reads TGTGCCAGCAGCTCCAGACTCACAGATACGCAGTATTTT. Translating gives CASSSRLTDTQYF. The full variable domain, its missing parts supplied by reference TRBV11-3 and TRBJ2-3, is EAGVVQSPRYKIIEKKQPVAFWCNPISGHNTLYWYLQNLGQGPELLIRYENEEAVDDSQLPKDRFSAERLKGVDSTLKIQPAELGDSAVYLCASSSRLTDTQYFGPGTRLTVL.

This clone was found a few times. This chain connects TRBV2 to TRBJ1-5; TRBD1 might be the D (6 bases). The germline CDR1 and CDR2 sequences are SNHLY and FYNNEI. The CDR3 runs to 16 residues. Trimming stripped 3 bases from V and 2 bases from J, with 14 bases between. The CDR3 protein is CASSEAGGGGNQPQHF. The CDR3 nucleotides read TGTGCCAGCAGTGAGGCCGGGGGGGGCGGCAATCAGCCCCAGCATTTT.

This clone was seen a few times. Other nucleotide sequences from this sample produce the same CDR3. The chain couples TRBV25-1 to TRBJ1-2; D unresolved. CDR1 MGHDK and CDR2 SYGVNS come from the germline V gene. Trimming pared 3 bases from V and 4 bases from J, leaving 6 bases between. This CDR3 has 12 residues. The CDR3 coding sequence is TGTGCCAGCAGTGACGGTGGCTATGGCTACACCTTC. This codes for CASSDGGYGYTF.

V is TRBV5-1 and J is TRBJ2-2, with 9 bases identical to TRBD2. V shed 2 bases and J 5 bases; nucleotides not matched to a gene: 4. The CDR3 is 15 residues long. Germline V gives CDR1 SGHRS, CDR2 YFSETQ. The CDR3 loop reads CASSFFSGRTGELFF. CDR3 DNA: TGCGCCAGCAGCTTCTTTAGCGGGAGAACCGGGGAGCTGTTTTTT. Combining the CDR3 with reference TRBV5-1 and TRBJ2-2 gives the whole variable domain KAGVTQTPRYLIKTRGQQVTLSCSPISGHRSVSWYQQTPGQGLQFLFEYFSETQRNKGNFPGRFSGRQFSNSRSEMNVSTLELGDSALYLCASSFFSGRTGELFFGEGSRLTVL.

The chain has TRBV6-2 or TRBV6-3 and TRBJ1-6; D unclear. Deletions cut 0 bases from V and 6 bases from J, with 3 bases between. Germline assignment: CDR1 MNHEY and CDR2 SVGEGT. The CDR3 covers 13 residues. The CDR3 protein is CASSYSSNSPLHF. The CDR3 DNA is TGTGCCAGCAGTTACTCGAGTAATTCACCCCTCCACTTT.

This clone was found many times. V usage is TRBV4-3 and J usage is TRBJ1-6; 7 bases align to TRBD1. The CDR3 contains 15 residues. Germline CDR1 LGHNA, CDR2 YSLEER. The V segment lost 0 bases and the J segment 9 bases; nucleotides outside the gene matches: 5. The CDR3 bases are TGCGCCAGCAGCCAAGAGTCAGGGGGAGTTTCACCCCTCCACTTT. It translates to CASSQESGGVSPLHF.

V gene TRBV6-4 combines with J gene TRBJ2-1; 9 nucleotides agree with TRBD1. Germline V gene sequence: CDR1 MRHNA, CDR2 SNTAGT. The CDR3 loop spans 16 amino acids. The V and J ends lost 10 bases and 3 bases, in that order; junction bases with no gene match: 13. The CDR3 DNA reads TGTGCCACCCTAAAAGACCCGGGACAGGGCTACAATGAGCAGTTCTTC. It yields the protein CATLKDPGQGYNEQFF.

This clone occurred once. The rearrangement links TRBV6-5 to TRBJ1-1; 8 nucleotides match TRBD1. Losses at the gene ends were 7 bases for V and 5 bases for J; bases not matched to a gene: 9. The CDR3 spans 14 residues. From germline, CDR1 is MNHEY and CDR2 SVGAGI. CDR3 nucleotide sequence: TGTGCCAGCATCTTGGACAGGGCTGCAACTGAAGCTTTCTTT. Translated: CASILDRAATEAFF.

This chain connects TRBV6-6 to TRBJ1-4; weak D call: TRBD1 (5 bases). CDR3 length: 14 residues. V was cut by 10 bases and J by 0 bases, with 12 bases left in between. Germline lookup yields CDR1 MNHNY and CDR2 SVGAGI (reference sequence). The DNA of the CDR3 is TGTGCCACACTGGACAAGGCAACTAATGAAAAACTGTTTTTT. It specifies CATLDKATNEKLFF.

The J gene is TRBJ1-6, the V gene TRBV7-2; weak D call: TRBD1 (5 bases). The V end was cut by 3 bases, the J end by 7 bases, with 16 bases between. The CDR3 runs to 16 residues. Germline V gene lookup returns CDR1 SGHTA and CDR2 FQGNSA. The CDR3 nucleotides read TGTGCCAGCAGCTTGGGGCAGCTTGGGCTCAATTCACCCCTCCACTTT. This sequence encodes CASSLGQLGLNSPLHF.

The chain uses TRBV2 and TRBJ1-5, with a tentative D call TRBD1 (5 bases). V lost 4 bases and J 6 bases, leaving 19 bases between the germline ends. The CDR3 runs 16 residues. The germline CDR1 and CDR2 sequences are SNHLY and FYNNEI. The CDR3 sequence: CASSVGHIDLGQPQHF. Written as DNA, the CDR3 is TGTGCCAGCAGTGTTGGACACATTGATCTAGGTCAGCCCCAGCATTTT.

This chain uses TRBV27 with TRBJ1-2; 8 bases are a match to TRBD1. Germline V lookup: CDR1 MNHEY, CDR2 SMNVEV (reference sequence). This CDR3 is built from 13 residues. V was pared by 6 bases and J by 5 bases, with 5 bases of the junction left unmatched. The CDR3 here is CASSRDRSYGYTF. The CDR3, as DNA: TGTGCCAGCAGCCGGGACAGGTCTTATGGCTACACCTTC.